This entry features one T cell receptor (beta chain) sequence. Its antigen is as yet unknown. One junction end does not reproduce the germline sequence, and a read error may be involved. Other DNA sequences in the sample encode the same CDR3. Germline V gene lookup returns CDR1 SGHRS and CDR2 YFSETQ. The CDR3 length is 14 residues. The data are from a study of OX40 agonist ivuxolimab in advanced cancers. Study-wide context: Treatment received earlier with anti-PD-1, anti-PD-L1 or anti-CTLA-4 agents was allowed, and less than 45% had some.

Points from the study as a whole: At doses 0.1 to 3.0 mg/kg, CD4+ and CD8+ clones expanded. Certain nonresponding patients likewise had low normalized T-cell clonal expansion.

The table came from immunoSEQ multiplex PCR; TCRdb's copy has only in-frame clones and leaves some out. The sample includes approximately 18,000 clones, around two thirds of them seen just once. This material consisted of CD4+ or CD8+ T cells sorted from blood, taken in a trial of the OX40 agonist ivuxolimab. This receptor was taken from an adult with an advanced solid tumor such as melanoma, head and neck, liver or kidney cancer. The genes are TRBV5-1 and TRBJ2-7; D unclear. CDR3 bases: TGTGCCAGCAGCTATACAGTTAATCCCTACGAGCAGTACTTC. Translation: CASSYTVNPYEQYF.